What follows describes a single TCR beta chain. Its specificity is unknown. Germline values: CDR1 SNHLY, CDR2 FYNNEI. Trimming stripped 5 bases from V and 5 bases from J, with 19 bases between. This CDR3 is 15 amino acids long. This sample stems from a study of cytomegalovirus exposure and HLA in healthy donors. Study results and limitations: Only CMV serostatus was available as immune exposure information. Later analysis indicated greater clonal expansion among HLA-associated TCR beta chains than among equally common other chains.

13 Jbeta primers and 60 Vbeta primers were used for the PCR. Generated by immunoSEQ multiplex PCR, the TCRdb table keeps only in-frame clones and is missing some. Found here are approximately 81,000 clones, 70% to 85% of them singletons; the top ten hold roughly 2.4%. The sequence was collected from a woman aged 45-59 years in good health and CMV-seronegative. Sequenced: PBMCs. The V and J genes are TRBV2 and TRBJ2-7; TRBD2 might be the D (5 bases). The CDR3 region has the DNA TGTGCCAGCAGTCATTCGGACGGGAAGAGTAACGAGCAGTACTTC. This encodes CASSHSDGKSNEQYF.